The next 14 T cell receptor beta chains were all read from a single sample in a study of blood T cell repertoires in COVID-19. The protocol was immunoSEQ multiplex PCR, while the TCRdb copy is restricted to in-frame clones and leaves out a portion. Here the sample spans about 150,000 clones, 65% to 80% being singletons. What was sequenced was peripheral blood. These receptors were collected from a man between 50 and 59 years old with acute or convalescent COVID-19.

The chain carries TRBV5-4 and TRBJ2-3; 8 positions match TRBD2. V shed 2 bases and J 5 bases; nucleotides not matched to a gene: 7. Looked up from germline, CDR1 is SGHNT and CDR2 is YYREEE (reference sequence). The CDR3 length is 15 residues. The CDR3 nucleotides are TGTGCCAGCAGCTTCCACGGGGGGGCCGGAGATACGCAGTATTTT. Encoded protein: CASSFHGGAGDTQYF.

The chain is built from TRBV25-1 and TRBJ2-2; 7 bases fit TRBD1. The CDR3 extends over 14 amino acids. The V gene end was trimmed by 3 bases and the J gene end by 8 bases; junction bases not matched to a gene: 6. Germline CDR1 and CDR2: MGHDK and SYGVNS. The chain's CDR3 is CASSDTGTAGELFF. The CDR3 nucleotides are TGTGCCAGCAGTGACACCGGGACAGCGGGGGAGCTGTTTTTT.

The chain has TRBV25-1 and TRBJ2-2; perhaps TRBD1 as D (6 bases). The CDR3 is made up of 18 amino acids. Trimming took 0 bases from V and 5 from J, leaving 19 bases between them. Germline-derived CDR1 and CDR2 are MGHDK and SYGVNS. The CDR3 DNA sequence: TGTGCCAGCAGTGAATATGCTGGGACACCCCTGGGGACCGGGGAGCTGTTTTTT. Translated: CASSEYAGTPLGTGELFF.

The CDR3 DNA reads as TGTGCCAGCAGCGTCGACAGGGGAGGAAACACCATATATTTT. It specifies CASSVDRGGNTIYF. The chain carries TRBV9 and TRBJ1-3; TRBD1 matches at 8 bases. With V trimmed by 2 bases and J by 4 bases, 2 bases remained unmatched. The CDR3 totals 14 residues. Per the germline V gene, CDR1 is SGDLS and CDR2 is YYNGEE.

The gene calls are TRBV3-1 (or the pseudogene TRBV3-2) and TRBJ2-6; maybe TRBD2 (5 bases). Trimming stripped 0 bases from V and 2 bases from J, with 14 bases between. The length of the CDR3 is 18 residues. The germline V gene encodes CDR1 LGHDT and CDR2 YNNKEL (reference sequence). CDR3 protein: CASSQDQGGGAGANVLTF. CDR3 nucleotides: TGTGCCAGCAGCCAAGATCAAGGAGGAGGCGCTGGGGCCAACGTCCTGACTTTC.

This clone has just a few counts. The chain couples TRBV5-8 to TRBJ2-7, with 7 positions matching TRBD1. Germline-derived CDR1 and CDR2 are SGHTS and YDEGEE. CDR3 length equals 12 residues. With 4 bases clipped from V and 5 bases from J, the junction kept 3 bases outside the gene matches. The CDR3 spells CASSPTGNEQYV. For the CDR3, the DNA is TGTGCCAGCAGCCCGACAGGGAACGAGCAGTACGTC.

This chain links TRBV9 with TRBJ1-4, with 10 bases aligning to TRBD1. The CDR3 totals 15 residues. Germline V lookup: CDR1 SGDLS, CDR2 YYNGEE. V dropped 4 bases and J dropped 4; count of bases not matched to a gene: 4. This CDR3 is CASSPGTGDNEKLFF. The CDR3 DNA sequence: TGTGCCAGCAGCCCCGGGACAGGGGATAATGAAAAACTGTTTTTT.

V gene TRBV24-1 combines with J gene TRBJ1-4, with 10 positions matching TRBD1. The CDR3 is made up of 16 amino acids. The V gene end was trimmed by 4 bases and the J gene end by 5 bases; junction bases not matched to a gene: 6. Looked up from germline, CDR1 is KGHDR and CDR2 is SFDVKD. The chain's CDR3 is CATSDPGTGDNEKLFF. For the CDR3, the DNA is TGTGCCACCAGTGACCCCGGGACAGGGGACAATGAAAAACTGTTTTTT.

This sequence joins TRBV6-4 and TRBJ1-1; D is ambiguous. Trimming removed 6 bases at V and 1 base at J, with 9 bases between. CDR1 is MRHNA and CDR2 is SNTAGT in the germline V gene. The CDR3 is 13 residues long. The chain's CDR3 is CASSPMRNTEAFF. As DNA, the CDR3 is TGTGCCAGCAGCCCCATGAGGAACACTGAAGCTTTCTTT.

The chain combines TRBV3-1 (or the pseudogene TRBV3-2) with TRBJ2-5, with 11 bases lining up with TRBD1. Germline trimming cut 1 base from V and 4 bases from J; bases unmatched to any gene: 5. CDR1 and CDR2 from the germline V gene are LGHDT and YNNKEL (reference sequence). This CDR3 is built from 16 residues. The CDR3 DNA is TGTGCCAGCAGCCAAGCGAGCGGACAGGGGGCAGAGACCCAGTACTTC. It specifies CASSQASGQGAETQYF.

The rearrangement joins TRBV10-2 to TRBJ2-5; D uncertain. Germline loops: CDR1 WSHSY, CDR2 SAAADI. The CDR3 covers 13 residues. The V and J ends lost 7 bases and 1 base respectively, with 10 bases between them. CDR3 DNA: TGCGCCAGCAATGACCCCCGCCAAGAGACCCAGTACTTC. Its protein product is CASNDPRQETQYF.

CDR3 sequence: CASSLTAFQETQYF. The CDR3, as DNA: TGCGCCAGCAGCCTTACAGCTTTTCAAGAGACCCAGTACTTC. This chain links TRBV5-1 with TRBJ2-5; D remains ambiguous. Germline CDR1 is SGHRS and CDR2 is YFSETQ. The CDR3 extends over 14 amino acids. Deletions cut 4 bases from V and 2 bases from J, with 12 bases between. Full variable domain (rest looked up from reference TRBV5-1 and TRBJ2-5): KAGVTQTPRYLIKTRGQQVTLSCSPISGHRSVSWYQQTPGQGLQFLFEYFSETQRNKGNFPGRFSGRQFSNSRSEMNVSTLELGDSALYLCASSLTAFQETQYFGPGTRLLVL.

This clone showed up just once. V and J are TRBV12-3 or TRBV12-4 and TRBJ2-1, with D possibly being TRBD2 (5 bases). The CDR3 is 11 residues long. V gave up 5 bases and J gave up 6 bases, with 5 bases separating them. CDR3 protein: CASSAGNEQFF. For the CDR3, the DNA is TGTGCCAGCAGTGCGGGCAATGAGCAGTTCTTC.

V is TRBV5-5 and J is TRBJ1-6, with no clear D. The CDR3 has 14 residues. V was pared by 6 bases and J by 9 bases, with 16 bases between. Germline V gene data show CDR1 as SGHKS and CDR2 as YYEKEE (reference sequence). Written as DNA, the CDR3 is TGTGCCAGCATCGGACCTTCCAGCGGTTCACCCCTCCACTTT. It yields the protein CASIGPSSGSPLHF.